The 22 T cell receptor beta chains below all came from one sample that was sequenced in a study of CD8 T cells in Susac syndrome. cDNA came from roughly 0.53 to 1 ug RNA primed by random hexamers. In TCRdb, the immunoSEQ multiplex PCR reads were re-called with MiXCR into one record per CDR3 protein. The sample holds 250,000 to 300,000 distinct CDR3 sequences; approximately 89% are singletons and the top ten take 0.18%. Sequences were obtained from CD8+ T cells from PBMCs. The receptors derive from a human donor with multiple sclerosis.

This clonotype was counted once. This chain joins TRBV27 and TRBJ2-4, with a possible D match to TRBD2 (5 bases). CDR1 and CDR2 from the germline V gene are MNHEY and SMNVEV (reference sequence). Trimming removed 5 bases from V and 0 bases from J, with 20 bases in between. The CDR3 is 18 amino acids. In DNA form, the CDR3 reads TGTGCCAGCAGTCCTCTACGGACTGAATCTTTAGCCAAAAACATTCAGTACTTC. Translation: CASSPLRTESLAKNIQYF.

This clonotype turned up a few times. J is TRBJ2-7 and V is TRBV6-5; 10 nucleotides line up with TRBD1. From germline, CDR1 is MNHEY and CDR2 SVGAGI. V shed 0 bases and J 5 bases; nucleotides not matched to a gene: 1. The CDR3 has 14 amino acids. In DNA, the CDR3 is TGTGCCAGCAGTTACTCGGGGACAGGGGACGAGCAGTACTTC. This sequence encodes CASSYSGTGDEQYF.

The V gene is TRBV9, the J gene TRBJ2-2; D might be TRBD1 (6 bases). The CDR3 spans 17 residues. Germline CDR1 SGDLS, CDR2 YYNGEE. Trimming left V 4 bases short and J 1 base short, with 17 bases between. CDR3 region: CASSPQTGPMNTGELFF. The CDR3 DNA sequence: TGTGCCAGCAGCCCCCAGACAGGTCCCATGAACACCGGGGAGCTGTTTTTT.

J is TRBJ2-1 and V is TRBV5-1; D is ambiguous. CDR3 size: 16 residues. V was cut by 2 bases and J by 2 bases, with 14 bases left in between. The germline V gene encodes CDR1 SGHRS and CDR2 YFSETQ. DNA for the CDR3: TGCGCCAGCAGCTTTGGGGTTCGGTCTGCCTACAATGAGCAGTTCTTC. Its protein product is CASSFGVRSAYNEQFF. Full variable domain (remainder filled in from reference TRBV5-1 and TRBJ2-1): KAGVTQTPRYLIKTRGQQVTLSCSPISGHRSVSWYQQTPGQGLQFLFEYFSETQRNKGNFPGRFSGRQFSNSRSEMNVSTLELGDSALYLCASSFGVRSAYNEQFFGPGTRLTVL.

The chain has TRBV28 and TRBJ2-2, with 11 nucleotides matching TRBD1. This CDR3 has 16 amino acids. V gave up 5 bases and J gave up 0 bases; unmatched junction bases: 2. The V gene's germline CDR1 is MDHEN and CDR2 SYDVKM. For the CDR3, the DNA is TGTGCCAGCAGTCCGGGACAGGGGGCGAACACCGGGGAGCTGTTTTTT. Its translation: CASSPGQGANTGELFF.

V usage is TRBV20-1 and J usage is TRBJ2-1; 7 nucleotides match TRBD1. From germline, CDR1 is DFQATT and CDR2 SNEGSKA (reference sequence). This CDR3 contains 14 residues. V shed 5 bases, J shed 6 bases, and the junction held 10 bases outside the gene matches. The CDR3 spells CSAPRQGEPNEQFF. CDR3 nucleotides: TGCAGTGCTCCAAGACAGGGAGAACCCAATGAGCAGTTCTTC.

The chain links TRBV9 to TRBJ2-3; 7 bases agree with TRBD1. The germline gives CDR1 SGDLS, CDR2 YYNGEE. The CDR3 extends over 15 amino acids. V shed 3 bases, J shed 4 bases, and the junction held 8 bases outside the gene matches. The CDR3 coding sequence is TGTGCCAGCAGCGCGGGGATACAGGGGTCAGATACGCAGTATTTT. Translating gives CASSAGIQGSDTQYF.

The V and J genes are TRBV20-1 and TRBJ2-5; no firm D call. The CDR3 consists of 13 residues. Germline CDR1 is DFQATT and CDR2 is SNEGSKA (reference sequence). V lost 1 base and J 3 bases, leaving 9 bases between the germline ends. CDR3 nucleotides: TGCAGTGCTAGAGGGGGAACGAAAGAGACCCAGTACTTC. It specifies CSARGGTKETQYF.

The V gene is TRBV28, the J gene TRBJ2-2, with 13 bases lining up with TRBD2. CDR3 length: 17 amino acids. J gave up 0 bases and V 6 bases, and 4 bases lay outside the gene matches. Germline V lookup: CDR1 MDHEN, CDR2 SYDVKM. The CDR3 bases are TGTGCCAGCAGCCAGACTAGCGGGAGGTCGAACACCGGGGAGCTGTTTTTT. Translated, it gives CASSQTSGRSNTGELFF.

A few counts support this clonotype. The rearrangement joins TRBV7-2 to TRBJ1-1, with 8 bases identical to TRBD1. Germline assignment: CDR1 SGHTA and CDR2 FQGNSA. The length of the CDR3 is 13 residues. J gave up 8 bases and V 4 bases, and 6 bases lay outside the gene matches. CDR3: CASSSYRDREAFF. DNA for the CDR3: TGTGCCAGCAGCTCCTACCGGGACAGGGAAGCTTTCTTT.

This clonotype was picked up one time. The genes are TRBV14 and TRBJ1-4; D unresolved. Germline CDR1 is SGHDN and CDR2 is FVKESK. This CDR3 has 15 amino acids. V dropped 1 base and J dropped 3 bases, with 9 bases sitting between them. CDR3 amino acids: CASSQGSGANEKLFF. The CDR3, as DNA: TGTGCCAGCAGCCAAGGGTCCGGGGCTAATGAAAAACTGTTTTTT.

V gene TRBV29-1 combines with J gene TRBJ2-1, with a weak D call TRBD1 (5 bases). V lost 3 bases and J lost 5, with 14 bases in between. The CDR3 extends over 14 amino acids. Per the germline V gene, CDR1 is SQVTM and CDR2 is ANQGSEA. This CDR3 is CSVDGREDNNEQFF. The CDR3 DNA reads TGCAGCGTTGACGGCAGGGAAGATAACAATGAGCAGTTCTTC.

This clonotype turned up a few times. The chain combines TRBV7-2 with TRBJ2-5, with a possible D match to TRBD2 (6 bases). Germline loops: CDR1 SGHTA, CDR2 FQGNSA. This CDR3 has 14 amino acids. V was trimmed by 5 bases and J by 2 bases, leaving 12 bases between them. The CDR3: CASSPLGGQETQYF. As DNA, the CDR3 is TGTGCCAGCAGCCCCCTCGGGGGTCAAGAGACCCAGTACTTC.

The chain is built from TRBV29-1 and TRBJ2-2; a weak D match, TRBD2 (5 bases). This CDR3 contains 14 residues. Germline assignment: CDR1 SQVTM and CDR2 ANQGSEA. With 4 bases removed from V and 4 bases from J, the gap between germline ends came to 13 bases. The CDR3 nucleotides read TGCAGCGTTGGAGGGATTTCGGGCACCGGGGAGCTGTTTTTT. Translation: CSVGGISGTGELFF.

As DNA, the CDR3 is TGTGCCAGCAGCCCTAACACAGACACCGGGGAGCTGTTTTTT. Its translation is CASSPNTDTGELFF. The chain joins TRBV6-2 or TRBV6-3 to TRBJ2-2; D not certain. Trimming shortened V by 6 bases and J by 3 bases, and 11 bases separated the two germline ends. The CDR3 extends over 14 amino acids. CDR1 is MNHEY and CDR2 is SVGEGT in the germline V gene.

The rearrangement uses TRBV3-1 and TRBJ2-1, with 9 bases aligning to TRBD2. V gave up 3 bases and J gave up 8 bases; unmatched junction bases: 11. CDR3 length equals 16 residues. Per the germline V gene, CDR1 is LGHDT and CDR2 is YNNKEL (reference sequence). The CDR3 region is CASSHWLAGRSYEQFF. The CDR3 bases are TGTGCCAGCAGCCACTGGCTAGCGGGGAGGAGCTATGAGCAGTTCTTC.

The chain is built from TRBV7-8 and TRBJ1-5; 7 nucleotides match TRBD1. The CDR3 is 15 residues long. Germline CDR1 SGHVS, CDR2 FQNEAQ. J gave up 3 bases and V 1 base, and 3 bases lay outside the gene matches. The CDR3 nucleotides are TGTGCCAGCAGCTTAGGGGGACAGTACAATCAGCCCCAGCATTTT. It translates to CASSLGGQYNQPQHF.

The rearrangement links TRBV6-6 to TRBJ2-1, with 11 bases matching TRBD2. CDR3 length: 15 residues. The germline V gene has CDR1 MNHNY and CDR2 SVGAGI (reference sequence). Trimming took 6 bases from V and 7 from J; bases not matched to a gene: 8. The CDR3 DNA reads as TGTGCCAGCAGCGGGACCGGGACTAGCGGTAATGAGCAGTTCTTC. It specifies CASSGTGTSGNEQFF.

This chain joins TRBV12-3 or TRBV12-4 and TRBJ2-1; D is uncertain. The CDR3 is made up of 15 amino acids. Deletions cut 7 bases from V and 2 bases from J, with 15 bases between. The CDR3 region has the DNA TGTGCCAGCACCCTTATCACCGGTCCCTACAATGAGCAGTTCTTC. It encodes CASTLITGPYNEQFF.

The V and J genes are TRBV5-1 and TRBJ2-7; 8 positions agree with TRBD1. CDR1 is SGHRS and CDR2 is YFSETQ in the germline V gene. This CDR3 is 14 amino acids long. V lost 4 bases, J lost 4 bases, and 7 bases stayed unmatched. CDR3 sequence reads: CASSTAGTGYEQYF. The CDR3 bases are TGCGCCAGCAGCACCGCCGGGACAGGATACGAGCAGTACTTC.

Notes on this clonotype: An end of the junction differs from the germline gene, which may be a read error. The gene calls are TRBV3-1 and TRBJ2-5; D not resolved. The CDR3 has 13 residues. Germline lookup yields CDR1 LGHDT and CDR2 YNNKEL (reference sequence). CDR3 in amino acids: CVSSPSDGETQYF. Here the CDR3 DNA reads TGTGTCAGCAGCCCCTCAGATGGGGAGACCCAGTACTTC.

This chain joins TRBV6-2 or TRBV6-3 and TRBJ1-1; perhaps TRBD1 as D (5 bases). V dropped 6 bases and J dropped 3 bases, with 14 bases sitting between them. The CDR3 consists of 14 residues. Germline V gene data show CDR1 as MNHEY and CDR2 as SVGEGT. The CDR3 reads CASRSRGRYTEAFF. In nucleotides, the CDR3 is TGTGCCAGCAGGTCCCGGGGGAGGTACACTGAAGCTTTCTTT.